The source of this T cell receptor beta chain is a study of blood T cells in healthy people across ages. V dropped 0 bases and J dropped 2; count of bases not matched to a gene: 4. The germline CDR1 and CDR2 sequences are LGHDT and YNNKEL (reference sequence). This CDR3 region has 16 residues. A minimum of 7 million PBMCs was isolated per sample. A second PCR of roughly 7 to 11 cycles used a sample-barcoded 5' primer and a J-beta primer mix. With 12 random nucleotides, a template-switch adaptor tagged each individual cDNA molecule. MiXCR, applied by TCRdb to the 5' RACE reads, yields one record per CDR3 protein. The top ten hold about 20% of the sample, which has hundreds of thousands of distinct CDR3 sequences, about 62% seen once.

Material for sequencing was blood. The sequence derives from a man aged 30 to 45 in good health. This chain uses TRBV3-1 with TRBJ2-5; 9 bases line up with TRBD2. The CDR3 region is CASSQDPSGAQETQYF. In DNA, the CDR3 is TGTGCCAGCAGCCAAGATCCTAGCGGGGCACAAGAGACCCAGTACTTC.